The T cell receptor (beta chain) described here comes from a study of brain T cells in children with intractable seizures. Study-level results: HCMV serostatus was not known, and viral specificity came from CDR3 similarity only. Pre- and post-surgery blood differed in depth, so pre-surgery absences may be undersampling.

Using immunoSEQ multiplex PCR, the repertoire was profiled, and TCRdb retains in-frame clones only, with some absent. The data hold 62,000 or so clones, with 90% to 96% observed a single time. About this clone itself: Its antigen is not known.

The sequenced cases were selected for having the highest brain T cell transcript signatures. Trimming left V 7 bases short and J 4 bases short, with 7 bases between. Germline lookup yields CDR1 MNHEY and CDR2 SMNVEV (reference sequence). CDR3 size: 11 residues. The chain employs TRBV27 and TRBJ1-2; tentative D call: TRBD1 (5 bases). The TCR originated in a boy less than two years old with focal cortical dysplasia and intractable seizures. The sample consisted of peripheral blood, taken at surgery. The CDR3 spells CASTGGYGYTF. The CDR3 DNA reads as TGTGCCAGCACTGGGGGCTATGGCTACACCTTC.